Listed below are T cell receptor beta chains from one sample, sequenced in a study of shared clonotypes between healthy human individuals. TCRdb keeps only in-frame clones here, not all; method: immunoSEQ multiplex PCR. The data hold 490,000 or so clones, with around 78% observed a single time. The sample consisted of PBMCs. The source is a woman in her 40s in good health. Some clones in this sample may be carry-over from other donors' samples. The CDR3 runs from the conserved cysteine through the conserved F or W. Fields, in order: CDR3 protein, CDR3 DNA, clone size, V gene, D gene, CDR3 length, J gene. A D gene is named only where the DNA matches it firmly. Clone size is not always given. Where it is, it says once, few, many or a class for expanded clones.

CASTTLAGVEEKLFF	TGTGCCAGCACTACGTTGGCAGGGGTGGAAGAAAAACTGTTTTTT	-	TRBV6-5	-	15	TRBJ1-4
CASSQEYGEQYF	TGCGCCAGCAGCCAAGAATATGGGGAGCAGTACTTC	-	TRBV4-3	-	12	TRBJ2-7
CASSPFRAQGEQYF	TGTGCCAGCAGCCCTTTCCGGGCACAAGGCGAGCAGTACTTC	-	TRBV9	-	14	TRBJ2-7
CAISETGELFF	TGTGCCATCAGTGAGACTGGGGAGCTGTTTTTT	-	TRBV10-3	-	11	TRBJ2-2
CASSLVAESSYEQYF	TGTGCCAGCAGTTTAGTGGCAGAGAGCTCCTACGAGCAGTACTTC	few	TRBV27	-	15	TRBJ2-7
CASSVVGTIQNTEAFF	TGTGCCAGCAGTGTCGTCGGGACAATTCAGAACACTGAAGCTTTCTTT	-	TRBV2	-	16	TRBJ1-1
CASSRVDLWEDTQYF	TGCGCCAGCAGTAGAGTGGACCTATGGGAAGATACGCAGTATTTT	-	TRBV10-1	-	15	TRBJ2-3
CASRASGSYNEQFF	TGTGCCAGCAGAGCTAGCGGGAGCTACAATGAGCAGTTCTTC	-	TRBV25-1	TRBD2	14	TRBJ2-1
CASSFEGGRSTDTQYF	TGTGCCAGCAGCTTTGAGGGCGGGAGGAGCACAGATACGCAGTATTTT	-	TRBV5-4	TRBD2	16	TRBJ2-3
CASSLSGTGEPYEQYF	TGTGCCAGCAGCTTATCAGGGACAGGGGAACCCTACGAGCAGTACTTC	-	TRBV7-2	TRBD1	16	TRBJ2-7
CASSLGGSDTQYF	TGTGCCAGCAGCTTGGGTGGCTCAGATACGCAGTATTTT	-	TRBV5-4	-	13	TRBJ2-3
CASSPRADRGTGELFF	TGTGCCAGCTCACCTCGAGCCGACAGAGGCACCGGGGAGCTGTTTTTT	once	TRBV18	-	16	TRBJ2-2
CASSIHPKQGAINQPQHF	TGTGCCAGTAGTATCCACCCCAAACAGGGGGCTATCAATCAGCCCCAGCATTTT	-	TRBV19	TRBD1	18	TRBJ1-5
CASSLARDPLRGFYNEQFF	TGCGCCAGCAGCTTGGCCCGCGACCCCCTTCGGGGATTCTACAATGAGCAGTTCTTC	-	TRBV5-1	-	19	TRBJ2-1
CASSPVDRLERKETQYF	TGTGCCAGCAGTCCCGTCGACAGGCTCGAACGTAAAGAGACCCAGTACTTC	-	TRBV7-2	-	17	TRBJ2-5
CASRGGQGNEQFF	TGCGCCAGCAGAGGGGGACAGGGAAATGAGCAGTTCTTC	-	TRBV5-1	TRBD1	13	TRBJ2-1
CASSPWSGTNTEAFF	TGTGCCAGCAGCCCGTGGTCCGGGACGAACACTGAAGCTTTCTTT	-	TRBV5-6	-	15	TRBJ1-1
CASRRDRGYSYEQYF	TGTGCCAGCAGGAGGGACAGGGGCTACTCCTACGAGCAGTACTTC	-	TRBV2	TRBD1	15	TRBJ2-7
CATSRALAGDWNEQFF	TGTGCCACCAGCAGAGCACTAGCGGGAGATTGGAATGAGCAGTTCTTC	-	TRBV15	TRBD2	16	TRBJ2-1
CASRGLAGSDEQYF	TGTGCCAGCAGGGGACTAGCGGGCTCGGACGAGCAGTACTTC	-	TRBV2	TRBD2	14	TRBJ2-7
CASGPTQGMGYGYTF	TGTGCTAGTGGTCCTACACAGGGAATGGGCTATGGCTACACCTTC	-	TRBV12-5	-	15	TRBJ1-2
CAIRERTPHGELFF	TGTGCCATCAGAGAAAGGACTCCCCACGGGGAGCTGTTTTTT	-	TRBV10-3	-	14	TRBJ2-2
CATSRRGQGAQPQHF	TGTGCCACCAGCAGACGGGGACAGGGGGCTCAGCCCCAGCATTTT	-	TRBV15	TRBD1	15	TRBJ1-5
CASSEGLYEQYF	TGTGCCAGCAGTGAGGGACTCTACGAGCAGTACTTC	many	TRBV25-1	-	12	TRBJ2-7
CASSALAGTFNEQFF	TGCGCCAGCAGCGCACTAGCGGGCACTTTCAATGAGCAGTTCTTC	-	TRBV5-1	TRBD2	15	TRBJ2-1
CASSGVATNEKLFF	TGTGCCAGCAGCGGTGTTGCAACTAATGAAAAACTGTTTTTT	-	TRBV7-9	-	14	TRBJ1-4
CASSVGQGEQYF	TGTGCCAGCAGCGTAGGACAGGGCGAGCAGTACTTC	-	TRBV9	TRBD1	12	TRBJ2-7
CAISDGAGAPSYEQYF	TGTGCCATCAGTGACGGAGCGGGGGCGCCTTCCTACGAGCAGTACTTC	-	TRBV10-3	TRBD2	16	TRBJ2-7
CASSSVTKNFPGLADNEQFF	TGTGCCAGCAGCTCCGTCACCAAAAACTTCCCGGGACTAGCGGACAATGAGCAGTTCTTC	-	TRBV7-3	TRBD2	20	TRBJ2-1
CASSPWGVNEQFF	TGTGCCAGCAGCCCTTGGGGGGTCAATGAGCAGTTCTTC	-	TRBV11-3	-	13	TRBJ2-1
CASSQENAFSYNEQFF	TGCGCCAGCAGCCAAGAAAACGCGTTCTCCTACAATGAGCAGTTCTTC	-	TRBV4-1	-	16	TRBJ2-1
CASSLGSIGTGGDGYTF	TGTGCCAGCAGCTTGGGCTCGATCGGGACAGGGGGCGATGGCTACACCTTC	few	TRBV5-5	TRBD1	17	TRBJ1-2
CASSPRWGVGEKLFF	TGTGCCAGCAGTCCGAGGTGGGGAGTCGGTGAAAAACTGTTTTTT	-	TRBV7-2	-	15	TRBJ1-4
CASSLYPPGPEGEQYF	TGTGCCAGCAGCTTATACCCCCCGGGGCCGGAGGGCGAGCAGTACTTC	many	TRBV7-2	-	16	TRBJ2-7
CASSSYLSIYNEQFF	TGTGCCAGCAGCTCCTATCTATCGATCTACAATGAGCAGTTCTTC	-	TRBV7-2	-	15	TRBJ2-1
CASSYQGSSYEQYF	TGTGCCAGCAGTTACCAGGGGAGCTCCTACGAGCAGTACTTC	-	TRBV6-5	-	14	TRBJ2-7
CASSEWGQEETQYF	TGTGCCAGCAGTGAGTGGGGACAGGAAGAGACCCAGTACTTC	-	TRBV25-1	TRBD1	14	TRBJ2-5
CATSTGLYNEQFF	TGTGCCACCAGCACGGGACTTTACAATGAGCAGTTCTTC	once	TRBV15	-	13	TRBJ2-1
CASNAQPYEQYF	TGTGCTTCTAACGCCCAGCCATACGAGCAGTACTTC	many	TRBV2	-	12	TRBJ2-7
CASSQNRDFPGGSAIYF	TGTGCCAGCAGCCAAAACCGAGACTTTCCCGGGGGGAGTGCCATATATTTT	-	TRBV7-9	-	17	TRBJ1-3
CATSIDRNTEAFF	TGTGCCACCAGCATAGACAGGAACACTGAAGCTTTCTTT	-	TRBV15	-	13	TRBJ1-1
CASEGRRTYEQYF	TGTGCCAGCGAGGGTAGGCGCACCTACGAGCAGTACTTC	-	TRBV2	-	13	TRBJ2-7
CAISESFSPGGMNTEAFF	TGTGCCATCAGTGAGTCGTTCTCTCCGGGGGGGATGAACACTGAAGCTTTCTTT	-	TRBV10-3	-	18	TRBJ1-1
CASSSLAGVMGETQYF	TGTGCCAGCAGCTCCTTAGCGGGAGTAATGGGAGAGACCCAGTACTTC	-	TRBV7-3	TRBD2	16	TRBJ2-5
CASSFRDTEAFF	TGTGCCAGCAGCTTCAGGGACACTGAAGCTTTCTTT	-	TRBV7-9	-	12	TRBJ1-1
CASSVAGTLGNTIYF	TGTGCCAGCAGCGTAGCAGGCACTTTAGGAAACACCATATATTTT	-	TRBV9	-	15	TRBJ1-3
CASSEFVGKYEQYF	TGTGCCAGCAGTGAATTCGTCGGGAAATACGAGCAGTACTTC	-	TRBV2	-	14	TRBJ2-7
CASSTIYGTYGEKLFF	TGTGCCAGTAGCACAATTTACGGGACATACGGTGAAAAACTGTTTTTT	-	TRBV19	-	16	TRBJ1-4
CASSYRLSGANVLTF	TGTGCCAGCAGTTATAGACTATCTGGGGCCAACGTCCTGACTTTC	-	TRBV27	-	15	TRBJ2-6
CASSPRTSGKSEQFF	TGTGCCAGCAGCCCCAGGACTAGCGGGAAATCGGAGCAGTTCTTC	-	TRBV27	TRBD2	15	TRBJ2-1